The 5 T cell receptor beta chains reported below all come from one sample, sequenced in a study of shared clonotypes between healthy human individuals. Assay: immunoSEQ multiplex PCR; the TCRdb copy retains only in-frame clones and omits some. The sample includes roughly 1,100,000 clones, about 74% of them seen just once. The sample consisted of memory CD4+ T cells sorted from blood. Documented subset: CD45RA-negative fraction. The receptors here all came from a man aged 18 to 30 in good health.

This clone came up a few times. The chain uses TRBV5-1 and TRBJ1-6; possible D gene TRBD1, 6 bases. The CDR3 is 15 residues long. CDR1 and CDR2 from the germline V gene are SGHRS and YFSETQ. Trimming removed 0 bases at V and 14 bases at J, with 18 bases between. The CDR3 coding sequence is TGCGCCAGCAGCTTGGCCCAGGGGCGCGTAGAGGCCCTCCACTTT. Residues: CASSLAQGRVEALHF.

The chain links TRBV11-2 to TRBJ2-7; 10 bases map to TRBD2. Germline V gene lookup returns CDR1 SGHAT and CDR2 FQNNGV. V gave up 5 bases and J gave up 2 bases; unmatched junction bases: 6. The CDR3 has 15 residues. The CDR3 region is CASSPLAGAPYEQYF. DNA of the CDR3: TGTGCCAGCAGCCCTCTAGCGGGGGCCCCCTACGAGCAGTACTTC. The entire variable domain, with the rest obtained from reference TRBV11-2 and TRBJ2-7, is as follows: EAGVAQSPRYKIIEKRQSVAFWCNPISGHATLYWYQQILGQGPKLLIQFQNNGVVDDSQLPKDRFSAERLKGVDSTLKIQPAKLEDSAVYLCASSPLAGAPYEQYFGPGTRLTVT.

The chain has TRBV4-3 and TRBJ2-3; unclear D gene. The CDR3 runs 15 residues. Deletions cut 0 bases from V and 2 bases from J, with 9 bases between. CDR1 and CDR2 (germline): LGHNA, YSLEER. The CDR3 loop is CASSQDGVNTDTQYF. The CDR3 region has the DNA TGCGCCAGCAGCCAAGATGGGGTAAACACAGATACGCAGTATTTT.

The V call is TRBV5-1, the J call TRBJ2-5, with 9 nucleotides matching TRBD1. Germline CDR1 reads SGHRS; CDR2 reads YFSETQ. The CDR3 has 15 amino acids. The junction had 6 bases not matched to a gene; V was cut back by 5 bases and J by 1 base. DNA of the CDR3: TGCGCCAGCAGTGTGAACAGGGGGCCCCAAGAGACCCAGTACTTC. This codes for CASSVNRGPQETQYF.

The CDR3 loop is CASSLAEAGTNSPLHF. DNA for the CDR3: TGCGCCAGCAGCTTGGCCGAGGCAGGGACGAATTCACCCCTCCACTTT. V and J are TRBV5-1 and TRBJ1-6; TRBD1 might be the D (5 bases). Trimming pared 0 bases from V and 7 bases from J, leaving 14 bases between. In germline, CDR1 is SGHRS, CDR2 YFSETQ. The CDR3 spans 16 residues.